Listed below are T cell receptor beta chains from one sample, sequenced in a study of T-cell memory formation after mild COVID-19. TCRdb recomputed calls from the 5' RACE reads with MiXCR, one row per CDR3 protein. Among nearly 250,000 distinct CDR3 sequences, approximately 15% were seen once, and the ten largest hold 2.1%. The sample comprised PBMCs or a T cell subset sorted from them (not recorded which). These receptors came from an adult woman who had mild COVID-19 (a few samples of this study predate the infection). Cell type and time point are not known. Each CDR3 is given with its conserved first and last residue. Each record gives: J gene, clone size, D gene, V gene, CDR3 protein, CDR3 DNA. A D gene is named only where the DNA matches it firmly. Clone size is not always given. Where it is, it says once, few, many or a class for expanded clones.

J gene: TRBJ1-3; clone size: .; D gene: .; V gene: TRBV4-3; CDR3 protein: CASSQAGSGNTIYF; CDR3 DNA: TGCGCCAGCAGCCAAGCAGGGTCTGGAAACACCATATATTTT
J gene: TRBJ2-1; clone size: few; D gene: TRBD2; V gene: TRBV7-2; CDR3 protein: CASSLELAGGPEQFF; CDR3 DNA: TGTGCCAGCAGCTTAGAGCTAGCGGGGGGGCCTGAGCAGTTCTTC
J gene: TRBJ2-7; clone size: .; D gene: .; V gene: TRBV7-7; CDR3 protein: CASNSCASSYEQYF; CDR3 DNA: TGTGCTAGCAACTCTTGTGCCAGCTCCTACGAGCAGTACTTC
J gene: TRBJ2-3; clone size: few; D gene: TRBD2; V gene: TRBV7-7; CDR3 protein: CASSSGTSGRYTQYF; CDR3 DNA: TGTGCTAGCAGCTCCGGGACTAGCGGGAGGTATACGCAGTATTTT
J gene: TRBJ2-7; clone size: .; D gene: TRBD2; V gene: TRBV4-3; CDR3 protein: CASSRTLAGLDYEQYF; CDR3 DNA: TGCGCCAGCAGCCGCACCCTAGCGGGCCTTGACTACGAGCAGTACTTC
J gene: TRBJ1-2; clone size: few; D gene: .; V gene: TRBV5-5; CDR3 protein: CASSLIEAGGGYTF; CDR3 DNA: TGTGCCAGCAGCTTGATTGAGGCCGGCGGGGGCTACACCTTC
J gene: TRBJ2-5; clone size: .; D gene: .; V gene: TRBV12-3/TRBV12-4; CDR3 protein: CASRRLMKETQYF; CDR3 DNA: TGTGCCAGCAGGCGACTAATGAAAGAGACCCAGTACTTC
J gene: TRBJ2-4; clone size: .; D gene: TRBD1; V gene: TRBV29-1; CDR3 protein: CSAGTGGDKNIQYF; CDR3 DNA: TGCAGCGCCGGGACAGGCGGGGACAAAAACATTCAGTACTTC
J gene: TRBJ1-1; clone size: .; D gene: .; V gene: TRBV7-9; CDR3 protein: CASSSPGRNTEAFF; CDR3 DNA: TGTGCCAGCAGCTCCCCAGGGAGGAACACTGAAGCTTTCTTT
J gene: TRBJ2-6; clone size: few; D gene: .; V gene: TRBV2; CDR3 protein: CASARAGANVLTF; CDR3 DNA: TGTGCCAGCGCTAGGGCAGGGGCCAACGTCCTGACTTTC
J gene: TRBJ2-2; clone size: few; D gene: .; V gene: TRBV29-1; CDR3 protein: CSVRDTGELFF; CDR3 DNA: TGCAGCGTTCGGGACACCGGGGAGCTGTTTTTT
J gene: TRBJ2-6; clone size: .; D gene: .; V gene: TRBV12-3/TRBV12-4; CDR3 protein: CASRRGSSGANVLTF; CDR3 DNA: TGTGCCAGCAGGCGTGGGTCCTCTGGGGCCAACGTCCTGACTTTC
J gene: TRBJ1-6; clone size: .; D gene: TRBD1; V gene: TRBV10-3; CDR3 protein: CAISESPGQNNSPLHF; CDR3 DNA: TGTGCCATCAGTGAGTCCCCGGGACAGAATAATTCACCCCTCCACTTT
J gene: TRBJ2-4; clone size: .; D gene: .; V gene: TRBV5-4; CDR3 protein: CASSLGLGDNIQYF; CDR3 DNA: TGTGCCAGCAGCTTGGGCCTCGGTGATAACATTCAGTACTTC
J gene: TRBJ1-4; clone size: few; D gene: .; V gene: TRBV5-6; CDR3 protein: CASSYRDRIARKEKLFF; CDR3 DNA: TGTGCCAGCAGCTACCGGGATCGAATTGCTCGGAAGGAAAAACTGTTTTTT
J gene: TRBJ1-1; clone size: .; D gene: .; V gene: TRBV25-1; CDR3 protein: CASSGSYRAEAFF; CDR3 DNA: TGTGCCAGCAGTGGATCTTACAGGGCTGAAGCTTTCTTT
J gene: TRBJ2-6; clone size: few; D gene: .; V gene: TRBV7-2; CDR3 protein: CASSSQGRSGANVLTF; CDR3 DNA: TGTGCCAGCAGCTCTCAGGGGAGGTCTGGGGCCAACGTCCTGACTTTC
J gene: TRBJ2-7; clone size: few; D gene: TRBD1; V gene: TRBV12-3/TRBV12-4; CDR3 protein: CASSLAGTGVIYEQYF; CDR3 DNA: TGTGCCAGCAGTTTAGCGGGGACAGGGGTCATCTACGAGCAGTACTTC
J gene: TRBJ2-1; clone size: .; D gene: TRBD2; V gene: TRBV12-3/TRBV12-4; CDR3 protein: CASTPIDGTSDEQFF; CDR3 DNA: TGTGCCAGCACCCCTATTGACGGGACTAGCGATGAGCAGTTCTTC
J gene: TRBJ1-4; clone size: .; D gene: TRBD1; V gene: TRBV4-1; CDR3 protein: CASSQGKQGGEKLFF; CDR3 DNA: TGCGCCAGCAGCCAAGGGAAGCAGGGGGGTGAAAAACTGTTTTTT
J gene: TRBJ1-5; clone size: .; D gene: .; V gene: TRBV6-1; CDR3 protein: CASSGNSNQPQHF; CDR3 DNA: TGTGCCAGCAGTGGTAATAGCAATCAGCCCCAGCATTTT
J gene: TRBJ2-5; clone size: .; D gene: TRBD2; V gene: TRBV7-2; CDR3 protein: CASSNEGLASETQYF; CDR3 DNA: TGTGCCAGCAGCAACGAGGGACTAGCGTCAGAGACCCAGTACTTC
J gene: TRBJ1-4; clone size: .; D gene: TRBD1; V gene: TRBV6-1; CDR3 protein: CASSEYRGQDNEKLFF; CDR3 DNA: TGTGCCAGCAGTGAATATCGTGGACAGGATAATGAAAAACTGTTTTTT
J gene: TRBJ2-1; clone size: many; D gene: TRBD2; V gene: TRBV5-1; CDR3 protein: CASSLTSGNSHEQFF; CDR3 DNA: TGCGCCAGCAGCTTGACTAGCGGGAATTCCCATGAGCAGTTCTTC
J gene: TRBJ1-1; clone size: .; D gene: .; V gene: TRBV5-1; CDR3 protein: CASSSTQGLNTEAFF; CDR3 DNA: TGCGCCAGCAGCAGTACTCAGGGTTTAAACACTGAAGCTTTCTTT
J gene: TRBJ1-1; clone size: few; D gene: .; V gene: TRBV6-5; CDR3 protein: CASSYSIPNTEAFF; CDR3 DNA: TGTGCCAGCAGTTACTCGATCCCGAACACTGAAGCTTTCTTT
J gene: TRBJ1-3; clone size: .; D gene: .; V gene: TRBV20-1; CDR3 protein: CSAPDYSAGNTIYF; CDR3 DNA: TGCAGTGCGCCCGATTACAGTGCTGGAAACACCATATATTTT
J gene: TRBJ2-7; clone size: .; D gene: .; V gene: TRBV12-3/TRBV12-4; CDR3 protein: CASSFRRKGLTYEQYF; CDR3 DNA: TGTGCCAGCAGTTTCCGACGGAAGGGACTTACCTACGAGCAGTACTTC
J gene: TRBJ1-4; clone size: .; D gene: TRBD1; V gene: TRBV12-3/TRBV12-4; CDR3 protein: CASSSTGFNEKLFF; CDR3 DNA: TGTGCCAGCAGTTCGACAGGGTTTAATGAAAAACTGTTTTTT
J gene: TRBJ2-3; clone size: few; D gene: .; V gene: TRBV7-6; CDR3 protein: CASSSPGPAPPDTQYF; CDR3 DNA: TGTGCCAGCAGCTCTCCGGGACCAGCCCCTCCAGATACGCAGTATTTT
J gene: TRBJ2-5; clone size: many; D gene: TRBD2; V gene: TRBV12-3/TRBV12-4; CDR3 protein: CASSLTSRPETQYF; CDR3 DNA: TGTGCCAGCAGTTTGACTAGCAGGCCGGAGACCCAGTACTTC
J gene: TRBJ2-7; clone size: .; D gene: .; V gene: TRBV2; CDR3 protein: CASRGPSRLYEQYF; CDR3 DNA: TGTGCCAGCAGGGGACCGAGTAGGCTCTACGAGCAGTACTTC
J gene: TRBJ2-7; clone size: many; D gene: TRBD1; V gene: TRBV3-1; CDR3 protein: CASSQGQGGAYEQYF; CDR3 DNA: TGTGCCAGCAGCCAAGGACAGGGGGGCGCCTACGAGCAGTACTTC
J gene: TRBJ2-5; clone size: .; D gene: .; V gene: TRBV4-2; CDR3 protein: CASSQDRQGRETQYF; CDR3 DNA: TGTGCCAGCAGCCAAGATAGGCAGGGCCGAGAGACCCAGTACTTC
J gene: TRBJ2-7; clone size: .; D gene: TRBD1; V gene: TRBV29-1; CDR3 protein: CSVEDRTGGYEQYF; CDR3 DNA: TGCAGCGTTGAAGATCGGACAGGAGGCTACGAGCAGTACTTC
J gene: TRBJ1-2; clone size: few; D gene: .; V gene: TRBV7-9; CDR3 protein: CASSLQDYGYTF; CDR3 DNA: TGTGCCAGCAGCCTACAGGATTATGGCTACACCTTC
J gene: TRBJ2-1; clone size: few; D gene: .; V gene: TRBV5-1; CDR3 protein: CASSLSTGNNEQFF; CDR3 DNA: TGCGCCAGCAGCTTGTCAACGGGGAACAATGAGCAGTTCTTC
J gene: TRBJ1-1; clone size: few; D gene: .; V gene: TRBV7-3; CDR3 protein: CASREGWSSEAFF; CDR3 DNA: TGTGCCAGCCGAGAGGGGTGGAGCTCTGAAGCTTTCTTT
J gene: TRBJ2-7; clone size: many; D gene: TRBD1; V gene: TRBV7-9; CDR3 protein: CASSLGTGTYAYEQYF; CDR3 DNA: TGTGCCAGCAGCTTAGGGACAGGGACCTATGCCTACGAGCAGTACTTC
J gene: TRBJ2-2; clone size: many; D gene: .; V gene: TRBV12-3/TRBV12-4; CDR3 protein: CASSFEWPRRTGELFF; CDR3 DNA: TGTGCCAGCAGTTTTGAATGGCCTAGGCGAACCGGGGAGCTGTTTTTT
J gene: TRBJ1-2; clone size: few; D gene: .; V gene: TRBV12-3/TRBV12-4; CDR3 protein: CASSSTGPGAGYTF; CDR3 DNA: TGTGCCAGCAGTTCCACGGGACCGGGGGCTGGCTACACCTTC
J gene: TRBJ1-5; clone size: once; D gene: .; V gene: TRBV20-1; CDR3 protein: CSASSTGTNQPQHF; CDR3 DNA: TGCAGTGCTAGCAGTACAGGGACGAATCAGCCCCAGCATTTT
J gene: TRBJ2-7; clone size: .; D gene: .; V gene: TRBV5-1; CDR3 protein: CASSSMTGSYEQYF; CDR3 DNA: TGCGCCAGCAGCTCGATGACAGGATCCTACGAGCAGTACTTC
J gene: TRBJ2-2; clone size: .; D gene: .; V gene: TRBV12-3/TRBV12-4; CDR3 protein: CASSPPGELFF; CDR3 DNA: TGTGCCAGCAGCCCCCCCGGGGAGCTGTTTTTT
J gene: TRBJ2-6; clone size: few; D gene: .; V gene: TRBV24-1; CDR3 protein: CATSDPVASGANVLTF; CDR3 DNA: TGTGCCACCAGTGATCCCGTTGCCTCTGGGGCCAACGTCCTGACTTTC
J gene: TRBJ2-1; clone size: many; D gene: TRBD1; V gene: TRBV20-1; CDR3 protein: CSARDSDRGGYNEQFF; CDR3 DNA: TGCAGTGCTAGAGACTCCGACAGGGGGGGGTACAATGAGCAGTTCTTC
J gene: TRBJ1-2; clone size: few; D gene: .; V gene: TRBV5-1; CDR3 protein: CASSEGSTGYTF; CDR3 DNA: TGCGCCAGCAGTGAGGGCTCAACTGGCTACACCTTC
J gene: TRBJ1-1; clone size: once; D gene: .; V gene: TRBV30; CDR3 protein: CAWRFAGGTEAFF; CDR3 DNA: TGTGCCTGGAGGTTTGCCGGTGGGACTGAAGCTTTCTTT
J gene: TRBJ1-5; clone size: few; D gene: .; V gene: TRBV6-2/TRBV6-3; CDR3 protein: CASSYERVRSDQPQHF; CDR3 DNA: TGTGCCAGCAGTTACGAGAGGGTCCGGAGTGATCAGCCCCAGCATTTT
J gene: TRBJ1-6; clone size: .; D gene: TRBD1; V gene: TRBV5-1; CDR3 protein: CASSLEGQGAFSPLHF; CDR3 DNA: TGCGCCAGCAGCTTGGAAGGACAGGGGGCTTTTTCACCCCTCCACTTT